This T cell receptor (beta chain) was sequenced for a study of blood T cell repertoires in COVID-19. Study overall: Sites in the United States, Italy and Spain provided acute and convalescent COVID-19 samples.

The CDR3 sequence is 13 residues long. Per the germline V gene, CDR1 is SGHNT and CDR2 is YENEEA. Trimming removed 4 bases from V and 11 bases from J; junction bases left unmatched: 11. Source study methods: Nucleated cell counts were estimated from reference gene primer amplification. Using immunoSEQ multiplex PCR, the repertoire was profiled, and TCRdb retains in-frame clones only, with some absent. That table is the source of V, J and clone size, and D and trimming were worked out from the DNA. Of 350,000 or so clones in the sample, roughly 90% were seen once. This chain uses TRBV11-3 with TRBJ2-7, with TRBD1 matching 7 bases. Sequences were obtained from peripheral blood. This sequence originates from a man between 18 and 29 years old with active or convalescent COVID-19. The DNA of the CDR3 is TGTGCCAGCAGCTCAACCAGCGGAGACAGGGAGTACTTC. Amino acid sequence: CASSSTSGDREYF.